This T cell receptor (beta chain) was sequenced for a study of vaccination effects on CD4 cells after COVID-19. About the study: The cohort was immunized with two doses of either the BNT162b2 or mRNA-1273 vaccine.

ViraFEST assay sequencing came after antigen-specific CD4+ T cells were expanded with viral peptide pools. Around day 10 of culture, CD4+ T cells were separated out. Vaccine recipients, nucleocapsid antibody negative, had no prior SARS-CoV-2 infection. A single count supports this clone. What it binds is unknown. Overall study results and limits: At late timepoints after vaccination, vaccine- and infection-induced clones shrank markedly.

The CDR3 totals 15 residues. The germline CDR1 and CDR2 sequences are SGHNT and YYREEE (reference sequence). The V end was cut by 0 bases, the J end by 3 bases, with 12 bases between. The assay was immunoSEQ multiplex PCR, and TCRdb's table has in-frame clones only and misses some. Among roughly 60,000 clones, more than 60% were seen once, and the ten largest hold 18%. This receptor was taken from a human donor who received a COVID-19 vaccine. Sequencing was performed on CD4+ T cells from PBMCs cultured with SARS-CoV-2 spike peptides, taken before COVID-19 vaccination. V gene TRBV5-4 combines with J gene TRBJ1-1, with D tentatively TRBD1 (5 bases). CDR3 residues: CASSLAASGDTEAFF. CDR3 in DNA: TGTGCCAGCAGCTTGGCGGCCTCGGGGGACACTGAAGCTTTCTTT.